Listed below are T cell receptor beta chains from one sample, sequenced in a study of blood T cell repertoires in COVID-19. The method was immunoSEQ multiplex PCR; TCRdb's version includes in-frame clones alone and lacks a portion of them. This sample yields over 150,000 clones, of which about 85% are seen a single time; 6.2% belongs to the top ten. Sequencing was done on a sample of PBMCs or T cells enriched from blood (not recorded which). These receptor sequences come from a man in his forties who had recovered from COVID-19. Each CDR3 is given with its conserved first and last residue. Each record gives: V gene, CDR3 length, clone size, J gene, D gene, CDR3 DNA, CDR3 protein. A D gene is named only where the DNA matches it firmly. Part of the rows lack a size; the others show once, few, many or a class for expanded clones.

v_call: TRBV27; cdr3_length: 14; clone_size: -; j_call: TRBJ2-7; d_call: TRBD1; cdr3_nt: TGTGCCAGCAGTTCGGGGACAGGGTACTACGAGCAGTACTTC; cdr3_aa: CASSSGTGYYEQYF
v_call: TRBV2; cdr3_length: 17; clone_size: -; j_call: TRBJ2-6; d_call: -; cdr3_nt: TGTGCCAGCAGTGAGGGGGCCACCCCTTGGGGGGCCAACGTCCTGACTTTC; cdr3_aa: CASSEGATPWGANVLTF
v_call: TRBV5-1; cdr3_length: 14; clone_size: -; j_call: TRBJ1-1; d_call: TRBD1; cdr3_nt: TGCGCCAGCAGAACAGGGGTAATAGACACTGAAGCTTTCTTT; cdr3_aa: CASRTGVIDTEAFF
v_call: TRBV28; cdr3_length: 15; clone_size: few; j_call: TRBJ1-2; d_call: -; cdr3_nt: TGTGCCAGCAGTGCCTCGGGACTGAACCTCTATGGCTACACCTTC; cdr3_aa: CASSASGLNLYGYTF
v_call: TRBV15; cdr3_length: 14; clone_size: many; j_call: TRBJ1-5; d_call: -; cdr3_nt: TGTGCCACCAGCCGGGGGGGAATCAATCAGCCCCAGCATTTT; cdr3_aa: CATSRGGINQPQHF
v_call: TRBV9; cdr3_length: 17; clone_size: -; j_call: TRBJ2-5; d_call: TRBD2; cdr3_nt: TGTGCCAGCAGCCCGGGGACTAGCGGGATTCTGGGGGAGACCCAGTACTTC; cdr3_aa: CASSPGTSGILGETQYF
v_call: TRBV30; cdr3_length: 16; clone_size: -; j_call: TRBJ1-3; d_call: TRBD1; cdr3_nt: TGTGCCTGGAGTGTACAGGGACAGGGTTCTGGAAACACCATATATTTT; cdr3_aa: CAWSVQGQGSGNTIYF
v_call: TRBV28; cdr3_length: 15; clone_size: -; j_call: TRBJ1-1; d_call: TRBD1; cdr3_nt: TGTGCCAGCAGTTTATCAGGGACAGGGAACACTGAAGCTTTCTTT; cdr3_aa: CASSLSGTGNTEAFF
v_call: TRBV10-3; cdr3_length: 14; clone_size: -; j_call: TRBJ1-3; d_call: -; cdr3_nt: TGTGCCATCAGTGTTAATAGGACAGTGGACACCATATATTTT; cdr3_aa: CAISVNRTVDTIYF
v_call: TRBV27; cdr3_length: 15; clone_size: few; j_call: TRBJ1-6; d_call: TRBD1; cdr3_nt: TGTGCCAGCAGTTTACGGGACAGGGCAAATTCACCCCTCCACTTT; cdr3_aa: CASSLRDRANSPLHF
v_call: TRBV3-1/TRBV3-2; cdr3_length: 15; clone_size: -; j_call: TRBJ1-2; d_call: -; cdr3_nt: TGTGCCAGCAGTACTAATATAGGGGGTGGGGATGGCTACACCTTC; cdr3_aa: CASSTNIGGGDGYTF
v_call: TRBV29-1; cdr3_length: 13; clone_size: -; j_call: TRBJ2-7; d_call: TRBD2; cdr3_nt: TGCAGCGGGAGACTAGCGGGACACCACGAGCAGTACTTC; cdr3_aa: CSGRLAGHHEQYF
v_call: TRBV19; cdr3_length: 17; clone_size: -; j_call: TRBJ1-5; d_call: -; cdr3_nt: TGTGCCAGTAGTGCCGAATTTACTTTCAGGGCCCATCAGCCCCAGCATTTT; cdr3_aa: CASSAEFTFRAHQPQHF
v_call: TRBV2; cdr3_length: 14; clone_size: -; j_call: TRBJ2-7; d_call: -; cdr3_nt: TGTGCCAGCAGTAACCAGGGGGGAATGGGCGAGCAGTACTTC; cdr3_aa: CASSNQGGMGEQYF
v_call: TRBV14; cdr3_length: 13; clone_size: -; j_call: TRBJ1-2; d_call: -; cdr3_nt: TGTGCCAGCAGCCAAGATCTGAGGAAAGGCTACACCTTC; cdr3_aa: CASSQDLRKGYTF
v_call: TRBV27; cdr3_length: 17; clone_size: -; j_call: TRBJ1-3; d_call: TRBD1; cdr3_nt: TGTGCCAGCAGTCCTCGACAGGGGACCCTCTCTGGAAACACCATATATTTT; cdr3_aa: CASSPRQGTLSGNTIYF
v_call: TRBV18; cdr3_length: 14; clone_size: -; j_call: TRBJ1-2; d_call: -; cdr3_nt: TGTGCCAGCTCGCCAACAGGGACCAACTATGGCTACACCTTC; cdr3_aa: CASSPTGTNYGYTF
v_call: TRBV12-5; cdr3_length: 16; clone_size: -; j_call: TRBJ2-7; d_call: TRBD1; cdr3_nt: TGTGCTAGTGGGGAACAGGGGCTCGGGCTCCACTACGAGCAGTACTTC; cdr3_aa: CASGEQGLGLHYEQYF
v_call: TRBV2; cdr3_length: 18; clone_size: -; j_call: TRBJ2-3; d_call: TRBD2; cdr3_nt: TGTGCCAGCCAGTTGAACCTTGGACTAGCGGGAACCACAGATACGCAGTATTTT; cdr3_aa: CASQLNLGLAGTTDTQYF
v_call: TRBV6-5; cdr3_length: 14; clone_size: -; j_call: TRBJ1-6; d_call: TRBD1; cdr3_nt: TGTGCCAGCAGTTACGACAGGGAGAATTCACCCCTCCACTTT; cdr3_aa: CASSYDRENSPLHF
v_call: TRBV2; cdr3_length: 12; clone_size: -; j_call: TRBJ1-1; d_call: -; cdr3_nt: TGTGCCAGCAGTGAAGGCTATCCTGAAGCTTTCTTT; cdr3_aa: CASSEGYPEAFF
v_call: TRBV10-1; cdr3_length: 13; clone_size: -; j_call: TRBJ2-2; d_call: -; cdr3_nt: TGCGCCAGCTCCGGCAGGGTCACCGGGGAGCTGTTTTTT; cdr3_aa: CASSGRVTGELFF
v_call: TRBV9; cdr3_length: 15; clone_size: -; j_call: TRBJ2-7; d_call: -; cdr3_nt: TGTGCCAGCAGCTCCCATCGGAGCCGACGGGACGAGCAGTACTTC; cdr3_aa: CASSSHRSRRDEQYF
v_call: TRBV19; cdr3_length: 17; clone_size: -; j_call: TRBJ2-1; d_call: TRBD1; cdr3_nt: TGTGCCAGTAGTACCTTCCGGGACAGGGGACCCTACAATGAGCAGTTCTTC; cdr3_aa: CASSTFRDRGPYNEQFF
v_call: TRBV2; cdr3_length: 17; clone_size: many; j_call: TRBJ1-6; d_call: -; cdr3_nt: TGTGCCAGCAGCGTCATAACTTCGATCGCCTATAATTCACCCCTCCACTTT; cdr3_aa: CASSVITSIAYNSPLHF
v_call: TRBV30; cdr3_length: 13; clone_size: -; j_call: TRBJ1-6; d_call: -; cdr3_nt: TGTGCCTCCTTGCCACAGGGAAATTCACCCCTCCACTTT; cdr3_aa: CASLPQGNSPLHF
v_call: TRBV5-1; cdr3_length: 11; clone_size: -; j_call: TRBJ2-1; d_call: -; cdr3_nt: TGCGCCAGCAGCTTGAGGGGGGAGCAGTTCTTC; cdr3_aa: CASSLRGEQFF
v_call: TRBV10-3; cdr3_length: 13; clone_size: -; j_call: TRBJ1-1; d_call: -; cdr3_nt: TGTGCCGGGTCAGGGCAGTCGAACACTGAAGCTTTCTTT; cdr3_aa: CAGSGQSNTEAFF
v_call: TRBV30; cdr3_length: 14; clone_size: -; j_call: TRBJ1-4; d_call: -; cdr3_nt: TGTGCCTGGAGTGGCCCTGGCAGTAATGAAAAACTGTTTTTT; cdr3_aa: CAWSGPGSNEKLFF
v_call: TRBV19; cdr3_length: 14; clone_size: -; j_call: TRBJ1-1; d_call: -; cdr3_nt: TGTGCCAGTAGTATAATAGCGGGGAACACTGAAGCTTTCTTT; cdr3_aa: CASSIIAGNTEAFF
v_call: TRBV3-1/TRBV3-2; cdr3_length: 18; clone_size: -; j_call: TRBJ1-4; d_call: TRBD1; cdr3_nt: TGTGCCAGCAGCCAAGTGATCTCGGGACAGGGATTCAATGAAAAACTGTTTTTT; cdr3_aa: CASSQVISGQGFNEKLFF
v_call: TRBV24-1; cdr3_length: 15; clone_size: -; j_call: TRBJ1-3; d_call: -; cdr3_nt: TGTGCCACCAGTGATCCACGACTGTCCGCAAACACCATATATTTT; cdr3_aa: CATSDPRLSANTIYF
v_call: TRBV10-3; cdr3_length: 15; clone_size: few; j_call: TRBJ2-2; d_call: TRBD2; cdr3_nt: TGTGCCATCAGGGTCGGACTAGCGGGGACCGGGGAGCTGTTTTTT; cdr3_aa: CAIRVGLAGTGELFF
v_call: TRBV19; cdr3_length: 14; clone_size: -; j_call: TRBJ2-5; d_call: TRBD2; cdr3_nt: TGTGCCACCATCCGACGGGGGGGCGCAGAGACCCAGTACTTC; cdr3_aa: CATIRRGGAETQYF
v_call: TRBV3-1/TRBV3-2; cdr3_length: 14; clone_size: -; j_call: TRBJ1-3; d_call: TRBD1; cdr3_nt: TGTGCCAGCAGCCACGGACAGGGAAGGAACACCATATATTTT; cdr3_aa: CASSHGQGRNTIYF
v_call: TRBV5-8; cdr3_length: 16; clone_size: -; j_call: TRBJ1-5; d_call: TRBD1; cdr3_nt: TGTGCCAGCAGCTTGGGACAGGGGTGGGGAAATCAGCCCCAGCATTTT; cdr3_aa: CASSLGQGWGNQPQHF
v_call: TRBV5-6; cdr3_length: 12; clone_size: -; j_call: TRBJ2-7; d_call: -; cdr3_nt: TGTGCCAGCAGTCTTCAGGGGTACGAGCAGTACTTC; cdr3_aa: CASSLQGYEQYF
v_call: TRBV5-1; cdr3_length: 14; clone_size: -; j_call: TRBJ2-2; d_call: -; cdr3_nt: TGCGCCAGCAGTCTAGCCCCTAGAACCGGGGAGCTGTTTTTT; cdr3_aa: CASSLAPRTGELFF
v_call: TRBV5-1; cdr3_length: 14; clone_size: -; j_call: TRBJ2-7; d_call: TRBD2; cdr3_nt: TGCGCCAGCAGCTTGAGCGGGGCGTCCTACGAGCAGTACTTC; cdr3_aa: CASSLSGASYEQYF
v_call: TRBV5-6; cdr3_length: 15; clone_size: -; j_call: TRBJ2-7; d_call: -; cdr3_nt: TGTGCCAGCAGCTTGGACGTGGCCAGCTCCTACGAGCAGTACTTC; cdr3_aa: CASSLDVASSYEQYF
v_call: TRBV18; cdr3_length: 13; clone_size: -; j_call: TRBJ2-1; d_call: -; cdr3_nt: TGTGCCAGCTCACCACTGAGTTTGGATGAGCAGTTCTTC; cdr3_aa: CASSPLSLDEQFF
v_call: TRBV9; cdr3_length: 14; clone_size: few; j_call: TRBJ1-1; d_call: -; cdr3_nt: TGTGCCAGCAGCGCCTATTCAGGTATGACTGAAGCTTTCTTT; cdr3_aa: CASSAYSGMTEAFF
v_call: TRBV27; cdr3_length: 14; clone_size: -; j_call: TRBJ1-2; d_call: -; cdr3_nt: TGTGCCAGCAGTGGTTTCCAGGGAAAAAGTGGCTACACCTTC; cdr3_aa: CASSGFQGKSGYTF
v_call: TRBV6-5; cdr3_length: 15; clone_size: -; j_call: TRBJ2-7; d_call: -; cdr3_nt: TGTGCCAGCAGAGTTCTAGCGTTTAGCTCCTACGAGCAGTACTTC; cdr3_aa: CASRVLAFSSYEQYF
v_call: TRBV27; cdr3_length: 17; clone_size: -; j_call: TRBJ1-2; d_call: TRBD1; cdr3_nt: TGTGCCAGCAGTCCTGACTCCCGGACAGGAGATTGGTATGGCTACACCTTC; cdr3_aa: CASSPDSRTGDWYGYTF
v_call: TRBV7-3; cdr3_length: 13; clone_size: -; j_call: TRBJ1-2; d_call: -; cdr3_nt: TGTGCCAGCAGCTTAAATTGGGGGGATGGCTACACCTTC; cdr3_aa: CASSLNWGDGYTF
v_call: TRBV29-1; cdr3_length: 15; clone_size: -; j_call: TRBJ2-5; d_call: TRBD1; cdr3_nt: TGCAGCGTCGAACTTGTCCGGGACAGCCAAGAGACCCAGTACTTC; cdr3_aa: CSVELVRDSQETQYF
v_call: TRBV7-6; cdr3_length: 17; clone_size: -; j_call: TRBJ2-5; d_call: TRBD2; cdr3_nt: TGTGCCAGCAGCTTAGGCCCGACTAGCGGGATCCAAGAGACCCAGTACTTC; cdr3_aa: CASSLGPTSGIQETQYF
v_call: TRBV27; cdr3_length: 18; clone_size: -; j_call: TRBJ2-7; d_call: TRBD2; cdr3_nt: TGTGCCAGCAGTCTCCATAACCCTTGGACTAGCGGGCAGTACGAGCAGTACTTC; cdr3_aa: CASSLHNPWTSGQYEQYF
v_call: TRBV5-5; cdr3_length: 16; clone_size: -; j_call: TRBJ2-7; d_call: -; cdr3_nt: TGTGCCAGCGCCCGGTCGTTGGGGGCCACGGCCTACGAGCAGTACTTC; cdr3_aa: CASARSLGATAYEQYF
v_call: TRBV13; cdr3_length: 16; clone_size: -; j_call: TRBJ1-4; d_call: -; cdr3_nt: TGTGCCAGCAGCCCCCTCAACAGGGCAACTAATGAAAAACTGTTTTTT; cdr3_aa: CASSPLNRATNEKLFF
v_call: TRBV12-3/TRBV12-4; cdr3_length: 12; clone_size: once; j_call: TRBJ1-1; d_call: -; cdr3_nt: TGTGCCAGCAGTTTCCCTTACACTGAAGCTTTCTTT; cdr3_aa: CASSFPYTEAFF
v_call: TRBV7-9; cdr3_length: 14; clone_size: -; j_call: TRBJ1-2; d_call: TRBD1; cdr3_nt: TGTGCCAGCAGCTTCCCGGGACAGGGGCATGGCTACACCTTC; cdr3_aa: CASSFPGQGHGYTF
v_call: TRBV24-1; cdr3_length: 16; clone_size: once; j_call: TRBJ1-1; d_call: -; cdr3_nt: TGTGCCACCAGTGCCCCTGGCTCAGGGTCAAACACTGAAGCTTTCTTT; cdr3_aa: CATSAPGSGSNTEAFF
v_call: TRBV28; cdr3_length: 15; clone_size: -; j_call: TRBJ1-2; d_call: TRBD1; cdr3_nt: TGTGCCAGCAGTTTACTGGACAGGGGAGGCTATGGCTACACCTTC; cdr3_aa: CASSLLDRGGYGYTF
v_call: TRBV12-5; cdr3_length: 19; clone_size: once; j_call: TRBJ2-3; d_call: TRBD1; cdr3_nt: TGTGCTAGTGGTTTGATTGGACAGGGAATGTTTACATACACAGATACGCAGTATTTT; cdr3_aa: CASGLIGQGMFTYTDTQYF
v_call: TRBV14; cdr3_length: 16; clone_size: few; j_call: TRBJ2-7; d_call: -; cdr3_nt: TGTGCCAGCAGCCAAGGGTCTGGGGGCGCAGTCTACGAGCAGTACTTC; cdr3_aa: CASSQGSGGAVYEQYF
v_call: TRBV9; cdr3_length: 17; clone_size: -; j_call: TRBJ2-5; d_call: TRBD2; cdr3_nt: TGTGCCAGCAGCGCAAGAGCCCTAGCGGGGGACCAAGAGACCCAGTACTTC; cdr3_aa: CASSARALAGDQETQYF
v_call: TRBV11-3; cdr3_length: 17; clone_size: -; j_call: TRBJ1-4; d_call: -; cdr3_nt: TGTGCCAGCAGTATGGGCGCGTCAGTACGGCCTAATGAAAAACTGTTTTTT; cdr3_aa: CASSMGASVRPNEKLFF